This T cell receptor beta chain was profiled in a study of T cells in localized non-small cell lung cancer. As regards this clone: The antigen is undetermined.

Points from the study as a whole: In adjacent lung appeared a median around 54 of the top 100 tumor clones. Sequencing covered just one tumor region, so heterogeneity cannot be ruled out.

The assay was immunoSEQ multiplex PCR, and TCRdb's table has in-frame clones only and misses some. This sample has about 52,000 clones; around three quarters occur once, and the top ten carry about 4%. CDR1 and CDR2 (germline): LGHNA, YSLEER. The CDR3 has 15 residues. The germline V and J ends were trimmed by 1 base and 0 bases, with 7 bases remaining between them. The sequence derives from a woman aged 40 to 75 with stage II lung adenocarcinoma. This chain connects TRBV4-3 to TRBJ1-3, with no clear D. Sequencing was performed on PBMCs, taken before any cancer treatment. The DNA for the CDR3 is TGCGCCAGCAGCCAAGGAAGTTACTCTGGAAACACCATATATTTT. Translated: CASSQGSYSGNTIYF.